This entry is about one T cell receptor (beta chain). The CDR3 spans 15 residues. In germline, CDR1 is SGHDN, CDR2 FVKESK. V was pared by 1 base and J by 4 bases, with 13 bases between. These data are taken from a study of T cell changes during pregnancy in multiple sclerosis. TCRdb's copy holds only in-frame clones and misses some; the assay was immunoSEQ multiplex PCR. The sample includes tens of thousands of clones, around nine tenths of them seen just once. The chain couples TRBV14 to TRBJ1-1; D call uncertain. The sample here was peripheral blood, taken after pregnancy. This clonotype originated in a female donor with multiple sclerosis, enrolled in a pregnancy study. CDR3 sequence reads: CASSQASRLITEAFF. The CDR3 nucleotides are TGTGCCAGCAGCCAAGCTTCCCGACTGATCACTGAAGCTTTCTTT.